This T cell receptor beta chain was found in a study of T cell clones after liver transplantation. Study in general: TCRbeta sequencing after a pre-transplant mixed lymphocyte reaction identified graft-donor-reactive clones, later tracked in post-transplant blood. Study results and limitations: Donor-reactive sequences fell more than third party-reactive ones, suggesting partial deletion. Migration into the graft, not deletion, may explain lost graft donor-reactive T cells. In two subjects, few donor cells limited the measurable donor-reactive repertoire.

TCRdb's copy holds only in-frame clones and misses some; the assay was immunoSEQ multiplex PCR. The sample comprises more than 75,000 clones, roughly 80% of which are singletons, and approximately 0.45% rests with the top ten. CDR1 and CDR2 (germline): SGHVS, FNYEAQ. The V gene end was trimmed by 1 base and the J gene end by 9 bases; junction bases not matched to a gene: 6. This CDR3 contains 15 residues. Notes on this clone: Its antigen is not known.

This sequence joins TRBV7-6 and TRBJ2-1, with TRBD1 matching over 10 bases. The sequence came from a human patient who received a liver transplant. Some T cells may have come from the graft donor. The material was CD4+ T cells from blood, obtained 46 months after liver transplant. CDR3 region: CASSLVGQGVTEQFF. The CDR3 region has the DNA TGTGCCAGCAGCTTAGTTGGACAGGGGGTTACTGAGCAGTTCTTC.